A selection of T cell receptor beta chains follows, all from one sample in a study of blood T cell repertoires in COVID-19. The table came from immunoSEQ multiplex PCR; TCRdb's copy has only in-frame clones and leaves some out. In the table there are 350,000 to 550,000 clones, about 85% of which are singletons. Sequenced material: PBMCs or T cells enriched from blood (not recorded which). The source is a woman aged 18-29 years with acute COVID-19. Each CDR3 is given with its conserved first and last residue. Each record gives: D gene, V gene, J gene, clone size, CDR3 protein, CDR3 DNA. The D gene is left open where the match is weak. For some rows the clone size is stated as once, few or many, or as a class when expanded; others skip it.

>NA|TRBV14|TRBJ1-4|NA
CASSRGINEKLFF
TGTGCCAGCTCCCGAGGGATTAATGAAAAACTGTTTTTT
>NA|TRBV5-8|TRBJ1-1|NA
CASSLAIGREEAFF
TGTGCCAGCAGCTTGGCCATAGGGCGGGAAGAAGCTTTCTTT
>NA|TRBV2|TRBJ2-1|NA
CASSEALTRTSYNEQFF
TGTGCCAGCAGTGAAGCGCTTACTAGGACGTCCTACAATGAGCAGTTCTTC
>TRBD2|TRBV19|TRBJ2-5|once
CASSYAGGLRETQYF
TGTGCCAGCTCGTACGCGGGGGGGCTGCGAGAGACCCAGTACTTC
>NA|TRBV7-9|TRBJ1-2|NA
CASSFRRDYGYTF
TGTGCCAGCAGCTTTCGGAGAGACTATGGCTACACCTTC
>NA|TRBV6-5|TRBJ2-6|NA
CASNRLVGANVLTF
TGTGCCAGCAACAGATTGGTCGGGGCCAACGTCCTGACTTTC
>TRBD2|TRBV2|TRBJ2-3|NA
CASSGVAGDTDTQYF
TGTGCCAGCAGTGGGGTAGCGGGAGACACAGATACGCAGTATTTT
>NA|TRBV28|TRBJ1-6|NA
CASRLRNSPLHF
TGTGCCAGCCGGTTGAGGAATTCACCCCTCCACTTT
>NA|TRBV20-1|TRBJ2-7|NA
CSASNKAGYEQYF
TGCAGTGCTAGTAACAAAGCGGGCTACGAGCAGTACTTC
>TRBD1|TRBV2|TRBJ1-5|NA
CASSELDRDQPPQHF
TGTGCCAGCAGTGAATTGGACAGGGATCAGCCCCCCCAGCATTTT
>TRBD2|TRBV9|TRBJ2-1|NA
CASSAPSGSLYNEQFF
TGTGCCAGCAGCGCTCCAAGCGGGAGCTTATACAATGAGCAGTTCTTC
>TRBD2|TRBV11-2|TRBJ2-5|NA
CASSFSRLAETQYF
TGTGCCAGCAGCTTTTCCCGACTAGCAGAGACCCAGTACTTC
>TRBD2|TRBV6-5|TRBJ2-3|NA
CASSPVGGAGDTQYF
TGTGCCAGCAGCCCCGTCGGGGGGGCTGGAGATACGCAGTATTTT
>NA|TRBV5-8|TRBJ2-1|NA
CASPRRDYNEQFF
TGTGCCAGTCCCCGGCGGGACTACAATGAGCAGTTCTTC
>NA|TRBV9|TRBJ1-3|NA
CASSVGGRVSGNTIYF
TGTGCCAGCAGCGTCGGGGGGAGGGTCTCTGGAAACACCATATATTTT
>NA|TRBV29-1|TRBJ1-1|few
CSVQYGNTEAFF
TGCAGCGTTCAATACGGGAACACTGAAGCTTTCTTT
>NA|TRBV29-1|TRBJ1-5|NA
CSVVISGWGVTSNQPQHF
TGCAGCGTTGTAATCTCAGGCTGGGGGGTTACGAGCAATCAGCCCCAGCATTTT
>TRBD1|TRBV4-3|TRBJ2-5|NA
CASSQRDRETQYF
TGCGCCAGCAGCCAACGGGACAGAGAGACCCAGTACTTC
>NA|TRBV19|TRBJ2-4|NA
CASSPRDTLDVYF
TGTGCCAGTAGTCCAAGGGACACTCTTGATGTTTACTTC
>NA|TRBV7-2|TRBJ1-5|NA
CASSLGGSFSNQPQHF
TGTGCCAGCAGCTTAGGAGGGAGCTTTAGCAATCAGCCCCAGCATTTT
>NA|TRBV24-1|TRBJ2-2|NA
CATRGGNTGELFF
TGTGCCACCCGAGGGGGTAACACCGGGGAGCTGTTTTTT